This TCR beta chain was obtained from a study of a mutant IDH1 vaccine in newly diagnosed glioma. A few counts support this clone. Its target is unknown. Time point denoted: week 11, during vaccination. Topical imiquimod was applied with each vaccine dose, which held 300 ug of mutant IDH1 20-mer peptide. Produced via immunoSEQ multiplex PCR; TCRdb's table is partial and in-frame only. Here the sample spans about 35,000 clones, roughly 80% being singletons. CDR1 and CDR2 (germline): LNHDA, SQIVND (reference sequence). Trimming left V 5 bases short and J 8 bases short, with 15 bases between. The CDR3 is made up of 14 amino acids.

The chain couples TRBV19 to TRBJ1-4, with D unclear. This specimen was peripheral blood mononuclear cells (PBMCs), taken from a glioma patient whose treatment included an IDH1 peptide vaccine. This receptor was obtained from a woman in her thirties with glioma. Some clones in this sample may be carry-over from other donors' samples. The CDR3: CASSEWRVSEKLFF. In nucleotides, the CDR3 is TGTGCCAGTAGTGAGTGGAGGGTTTCGGAAAAACTGTTTTTT.